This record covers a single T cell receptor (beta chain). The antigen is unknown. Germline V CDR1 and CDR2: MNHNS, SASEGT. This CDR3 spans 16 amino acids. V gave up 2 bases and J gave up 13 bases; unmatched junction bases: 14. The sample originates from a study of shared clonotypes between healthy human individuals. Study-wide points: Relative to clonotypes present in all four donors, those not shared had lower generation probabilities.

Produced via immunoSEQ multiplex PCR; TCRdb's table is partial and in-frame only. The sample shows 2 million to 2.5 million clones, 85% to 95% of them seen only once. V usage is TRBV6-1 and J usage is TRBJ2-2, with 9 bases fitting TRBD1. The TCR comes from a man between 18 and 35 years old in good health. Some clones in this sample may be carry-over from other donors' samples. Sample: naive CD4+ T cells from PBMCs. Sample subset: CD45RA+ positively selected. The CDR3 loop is CASSERTGARNGGLFF. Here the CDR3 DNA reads TGTGCCAGCAGTGAAAGGACAGGGGCACGCAATGGAGGGCTGTTTTTT.